Sequencing of this T cell receptor beta chain was carried out in a study of cytomegalovirus exposure and HLA in healthy donors. Germline values: CDR1 SGHAT, CDR2 FQNNGV. V lost 5 bases and J lost 7, with 18 bases in between. The CDR3 runs to 14 residues. PCR used 60 Vbeta primers and 13 Jbeta primers. Here immunoSEQ multiplex PCR was the method, and the copy in TCRdb shows in-frame clones only, minus some. Of about 120,000 clones in the sample, 60% to 85% were seen once. This chain connects TRBV11-2 to TRBJ2-7; D may be TRBD1 (5 bases). Material for sequencing was PBMCs. The sequence derives from a human donor in good health. The CDR3 DNA is TGTGCCAGCAGCCCAAGGGGCAACTCAAGAGAGCAGTACTTC. Translating it yields CASSPRGNSREQYF.